This paragraph covers one TCR beta chain sequence. Its recognized antigen is unknown. No much larger clone is present one base from it, and per-base qualities are unavailable. Receptor amplification or capture employed PCR. Sequencing took place on an Illumina HiSeq 2500. To normalize quantification of the TCRbeta repertoire, the TCR libraries were built with molecular barcoding that relied on unique molecular identifiers. The public sequencing data were trimmed at Q25 with fastp and processed into clonotypes with MiXCR by TCRdb, which kept only in-frame beta chains. Identical CDR3 protein sequences are pooled into one entry, listed with their most common genes and DNA. Here the sample has a few hundred thousand distinct CDR3 sequences; roughly 7.8% occur a single time. 9.1% of the sample goes to the ten largest clones. The data belong to a study of T-cell reconstitution after alpha-beta-depleted transplantation in children (TCRdb year 2016). About the full investigation: T-cell immune reconstitution after TCRalphabeta/CD19-depleted allogeneic hematopoietic cell transplantation in children was quantitatively tracked in the study by means of TCR repertoire profiling. Results the study describes overall, beyond this receptor: The apparently early alphabetaT-cell count recovery about two months after transplant was reportedly dependent on only several hundred rapidly expanded clones derived from non-depleted graft cells. In some patients, high TCRbeta diversity at day 60 was attributed to recipient T cells and intrathymic progenitors that had survived conditioning. Hyperexpanded clone frequencies declined over subsequent months; after one year, T-cell counts and TCRbeta diversity were mostly attributed to newly produced T cells.

The CDR3, cysteine through phenylalanine, is 15 amino acids long. CDR3 DNA is the only sequence kept; it has 45 bases, read in frame from the first base. CDR1 and CDR2 (KGHSH, LQKENI) derive from the germline V gene. The junction shows trimming of 3 bases on V and 5 bases on J, and the gene matches do not reach 7 bases of it. Interpreted using the paper, the treatment or condition label stands for: allogeneic hematopoietic cell transplantation with graft depleted of TCRalphabeta T cells and CD19 B cells. TCRalphabeta/CD19-depleted allogeneic hematopoietic cell grafts were given to the transplant recipients, all of whom were children.

This clonotype was sampled from a female patient under 10 years old who had a stem cell transplant for Fanconi anemia, so the T cells may come from the graft donor. Sequences were derived from peripheral blood, sampled 360 days after TCRalphabeta/CD19-depleted stem cell transplant. The chain was built from TRBV18 and TRBJ1-5; TRBD1 matches 7 bases in the middle. The sequenced DNA is TGTGCCAGCTCACCTCGGGACAGCGCTTATCAGCCCCAGCATTTT. Its protein is CASSPRDSAYQPQHF.